The 16 T cell receptor beta chains in this list originate from one sample, sequenced in a study of blood T cell repertoires in COVID-19. Sequenced by immunoSEQ multiplex PCR; TCRdb stores in-frame clones only, minus some. The table has a few hundred thousand clones, 75% to 85% seen once. The sample consisted of peripheral blood. These receptor sequences come from a woman in her forties who had recovered from COVID-19.

This clone was detected only once. The V and J genes are TRBV18 and TRBJ1-1; unclear D gene. The CDR3 sequence is 13 residues long. V was pared by 2 bases and J by 7 bases, with 11 bases between. Germline lookup yields CDR1 KGHSH and CDR2 LQKENI. CDR3 sequence: CASSPLEGGEAFF. The CDR3 DNA reads TGTGCCAGCTCACCATTGGAGGGTGGTGAAGCTTTCTTT.

CDR3 coding DNA: TGTGCCAGCAGCCGGGACAGGGGAAGCGCTGAAGCTTTCTTT. It codes for CASSRDRGSAEAFF. The chain employs TRBV5-4 and TRBJ1-1, with TRBD1 identical over 10 bases. The ends lost 4 bases at V and 6 bases at J; junction bases unmatched: 6. Germline values: CDR1 SGHNT, CDR2 YYREEE (reference sequence). This CDR3 contains 14 residues.

The chain has TRBV7-9 and TRBJ1-2, with a tentative D call TRBD1 (5 bases). Trimming cost V 3 bases and J 12 bases, with 11 bases left between them. The germline CDR1 and CDR2 sequences are SEHNR and FQNEAQ (reference sequence). The CDR3 is made up of 11 amino acids. This chain's CDR3 is CASSFTGHDTF. CDR3 coding DNA: TGTGCCAGCAGCTTTACTGGACACGACACCTTC.

The J gene is TRBJ2-1, the V gene TRBV4-3, with 8 bases that match TRBD1. V shed 1 base, J shed 5 bases, and the junction held 7 bases outside the gene matches. The CDR3 contains 16 residues. The germline CDR1 and CDR2 sequences are LGHNA and YSLEER. This chain's CDR3 is CASSQASGGWNNEQFF. For the CDR3, the DNA is TGCGCCAGCAGCCAAGCTTCAGGGGGCTGGAACAATGAGCAGTTCTTC.

CDR3 amino acids: CASSLYGGEISHTDTQYF. The CDR3 DNA reads TGTGCCAGCAGTTTATATGGCGGGGAGATATCCCACACAGATACGCAGTATTTT. The chain is built from TRBV28 and TRBJ2-3; possible D gene TRBD2, 6 bases. CDR3 size: 18 residues. V lost 1 base to trimming and J lost 2 bases, with 19 bases between them. The germline V gene encodes CDR1 MDHEN and CDR2 SYDVKM.

The chain uses TRBV7-9 and TRBJ2-4; possibly TRBD2 for D (6 bases). V was shortened by 5 bases and J by 8 bases, with 16 bases between the two germline ends. CDR1 is SEHNR and CDR2 is FQNEAQ in the germline V gene (reference sequence). This CDR3 comprises 14 residues. The DNA of the CDR3 is TGTGCCAGCAGCATCGGGACTCAAGGGGACATTCAGTACTTC. Its protein product is CASSIGTQGDIQYF.

This chain connects TRBV9 to TRBJ1-1, with D tentatively TRBD1 (5 bases). The V gene lost 0 bases and the J gene lost 5 bases, with 11 bases spanning the gap. The CDR3 covers 14 residues. Per germline, CDR1 SGDLS and CDR2 YYNGEE. Here the CDR3 reads CASSVAQGGTEAFF. CDR3 nucleotide sequence: TGTGCCAGCAGCGTAGCCCAGGGAGGTACTGAAGCTTTCTTT.

CDR3: CASTVDSRYGYTF. The DNA of the CDR3 is TGTGCCAGTACCGTAGACAGCCGCTATGGCTACACCTTC. The V and J genes are TRBV19 and TRBJ1-2; tentatively, D is TRBD1 (5 bases). V lost 7 bases to trimming and J lost 4 bases, with 13 bases between them. The germline gives CDR1 LNHDA, CDR2 SQIVND (reference sequence). The CDR3 has 13 amino acids. Based on the CDR3 plus reference TRBV19 and TRBJ1-2, the full variable domain is DGGITQSPKYLFRKEGQNVTLSCEQNLNHDAMYWYRQDPGQGLRLIYYSQIVNDFQKGDIAEGYSVSREKKESFPLTVTSAQKNPTAFYLCASTVDSRYGYTFGSGTRLTVV.

V gene TRBV6-1 combines with J gene TRBJ2-7; D possibly corresponds to TRBD1 (6 bases). The V gene lost 1 base and the J gene lost 5 bases, with 9 bases spanning the gap. The germline V gene has CDR1 MNHNS and CDR2 SASEGT. CDR3 size: 13 residues. Here the CDR3 reads CASSEGNRDEQYF. In DNA, the CDR3 is TGTGCCAGCAGTGAAGGCAACAGGGACGAGCAGTACTTC.

The CDR3 bases are TGTGCCAGCAGTTTACAGGTTCCCAGCACAGATACGCAGTATTTT. It is translated as CASSLQVPSTDTQYF. The rearrangement joins TRBV28 to TRBJ2-3; D gene uncertain. V shed 2 bases and J shed 0 bases, with 9 bases lying between them. This CDR3 is 15 amino acids long. Germline V CDR1 and CDR2: MDHEN, SYDVKM.

The chain carries TRBV3-1 (or the pseudogene TRBV3-2) and TRBJ2-1; 9 bases fit TRBD2. Losses at the gene ends were 0 bases for V and 8 bases for J; bases not matched to a gene: 5. There are 15 residues in the CDR3. Germline-derived CDR1 and CDR2 are LGHDT and YNNKEL (reference sequence). CDR3 in DNA: TGTGCCAGCAGCCAAGAAGGGCGGGGGGGCTATGAGCAGTTCTTC. Translation: CASSQEGRGGYEQFF.

The V gene is TRBV15, the J gene TRBJ2-6; D may be TRBD1 (5 bases). The V end lost 3 bases, the J end lost 0 bases, and 9 bases lay between the germline ends. Germline-derived CDR1 and CDR2 are LNHNV and YYDKDF (reference sequence). The CDR3 is made up of 16 amino acids. The CDR3 protein is CATSSQGNSGANVLTF. The DNA of the CDR3 is TGTGCCACCAGCAGCCAGGGTAACTCTGGGGCCAACGTCCTGACTTTC.

The chain couples TRBV7-2 to TRBJ2-1; 10 bases line up with TRBD2. The ends lost 5 bases at V and 8 bases at J; junction bases unmatched: 9. The CDR3 contains 15 residues. Germline V gene data show CDR1 as SGHTA and CDR2 as FQGNSA. The CDR3 nucleotides read TGTGCCAGCAGCCGGGAGCGGGGGGGATACGATGAGCAGTTCTTC. It specifies CASSRERGGYDEQFF.

The rearrangement joins TRBV6-5 to TRBJ1-2; TRBD1 is a possible D gene (5 bases). Germline CDR1 and CDR2: MNHEY and SVGAGI. V lost 5 bases and J 3 bases, leaving 10 bases between the germline ends. This CDR3 is built from 13 residues. In DNA, the CDR3 is TGTGCCAGCAGTCGGGCAGGGTACTATGGCTACACCTTC. This encodes CASSRAGYYGYTF.

V gene TRBV10-3 combines with J gene TRBJ1-3; TRBD1 is a possible D gene (5 bases). The CDR3 loop spans 13 amino acids. The germline V and J ends were trimmed by 10 bases and 3 bases, with 13 bases remaining between them. CDR1 is ENHRY and CDR2 is SYGVKD in the germline V gene. For the CDR3, the DNA is TGTGCCACCCGAGGCAGGGATGGAAACACCATATATTTT. Translation gives CATRGRDGNTIYF.

The gene calls are TRBV2 and TRBJ1-2, with D uncertain. The V end was cut by 8 bases, the J end by 2 bases, with 12 bases between. The CDR3 loop spans 13 amino acids. CDR1 is SNHLY and CDR2 is FYNNEI in the germline V gene. The chain's CDR3 is CASFRAGNYGYTF. The CDR3 nucleotides are TGTGCCAGCTTTCGTGCGGGAAACTATGGCTACACCTTC.